These 17 T cell receptor beta chains originate from one sample sequenced in a study of blood T cell repertoires in COVID-19. Data came from immunoSEQ multiplex PCR; TCRdb stores just in-frame clones and leaves some out. The sample lists about 190,000 clones, approximately 84% seen once, with 4.5% to 6% in the top ten. The source material was peripheral blood. The receptors here all came from a woman aged 70-85 years with active or convalescent COVID-19.

CDR3 protein: CASSLTRTTTDTQYF. The CDR3 DNA sequence: TGCGCCAGCAGCTTGACACGGACAACCACAGATACGCAGTATTTT. The V gene is TRBV5-1, the J gene TRBJ2-3; D is possibly TRBD1 (5 bases). This CDR3 has 15 residues. Trimming removed 1 base at V and 2 bases at J, with 11 bases between. Germline CDR1 is SGHRS and CDR2 is YFSETQ.

This clone was found a few times. The CDR3 sequence: CASSPIQGGSYEQYF. CDR3 DNA: TGTGCCAGCAGCCCAATACAGGGGGGCTCCTACGAGCAGTACTTC. The J gene is TRBJ2-7, the V gene TRBV6-6, with 8 nucleotides matching TRBD1. Trimming removed 6 bases from V and 0 bases from J; junction bases left unmatched: 7. Germline values: CDR1 MNHNY, CDR2 SVGAGI (reference sequence). This CDR3 contains 15 residues.

The rearrangement uses TRBV7-2 and TRBJ1-1, with 7 bases matching TRBD1. Trimming took 5 bases from V and 6 from J; bases not matched to a gene: 9. CDR1 SGHTA and CDR2 FQGNSA come from the germline V gene. This CDR3 region has 14 residues. DNA of the CDR3: TGTGCCAGCAGCCCCCAACAGGGGAGGTCTGAAGCTTTCTTT. Amino acid sequence: CASSPQQGRSEAFF.

V gene TRBV15 combines with J gene TRBJ2-2; perhaps TRBD2 as D (5 bases). The germline V gene has CDR1 LNHNV and CDR2 YYDKDF (reference sequence). Deletions cut 0 bases from V and 4 bases from J, with 18 bases between. CDR3 length: 18 residues. In nucleotides, the CDR3 is TGTGCCACCAGCAGAGATAGGGCAGCACCGGGGAGCACCGGGGAGCTGTTTTTT. It translates to CATSRDRAAPGSTGELFF.

The J gene is TRBJ2-1, the V gene TRBV29-1, with TRBD1 as a possible D gene (5 bases). With 4 bases removed from V and 4 bases from J, the gap between germline ends came to 8 bases. The CDR3 is 12 residues long. Germline lookup yields CDR1 SQVTM and CDR2 ANQGSEA. CDR3 DNA sequence: TGCAGCGTTGCGGACAATTACAATGAGCAGTTCTTC. This sequence encodes CSVADNYNEQFF.

The J gene is TRBJ1-1, the V gene TRBV18; D is ambiguous. This CDR3 is built from 13 residues. The germline V and J ends were trimmed by 2 bases and 7 bases, with 11 bases remaining between them. Germline V CDR1 and CDR2: KGHSH, LQKENI. The CDR3 is CASSPRREGEAFF. The CDR3 region has the DNA TGTGCCAGCTCACCAAGGAGGGAAGGTGAAGCTTTCTTT.

This sequence joins TRBV11-2 and TRBJ2-7, with a tentative D call TRBD1 (6 bases). V lost 5 bases to trimming and J lost 3 bases, with 14 bases between them. The CDR3 is 14 residues long. Germline V gene sequence: CDR1 SGHAT, CDR2 FQNNGV. Here the CDR3 reads CASSKQGRVYEQYF. The DNA for the CDR3 is TGTGCCAGCAGCAAACAGGGAAGGGTCTACGAGCAGTACTTC.

The chain couples TRBV11-2 to TRBJ2-5; 12 bases line up with TRBD2. Germline CDR1 SGHAT, CDR2 FQNNGV. This CDR3 spans 16 amino acids. Losses at the gene ends were 5 bases for V and 2 bases for J; bases not matched to a gene: 6. The CDR3 is CASSRSGTSGQETQYF. CDR3 nucleotide sequence: TGTGCCAGCAGCCGCAGCGGGACTAGCGGGCAAGAGACCCAGTACTTC.

V usage is TRBV11-2 and J usage is TRBJ2-3; 7 nucleotides agree with TRBD2. Germline CDR1 SGHAT, CDR2 FQNNGV. CDR3 length equals 15 residues. J gave up 3 bases and V 6 bases, and 9 bases lay outside the gene matches. The CDR3 sequence is CASRSTSAGTDTQYF. The CDR3 bases are TGTGCCAGCAGATCTACTAGCGCGGGGACAGATACGCAGTATTTT.

The chain carries TRBV2 and TRBJ2-1; D is possibly TRBD2 (6 bases). This CDR3 has 16 residues. V was pared by 6 bases and J by 10 bases, with 25 bases between. From germline, CDR1 is SNHLY and CDR2 FYNNEI. In nucleotides, the CDR3 is TGTGCCAGCAGCGCCCTAGGTGCGGGACCTACGGGGGAGCAGTTCTTC. Translation: CASSALGAGPTGEQFF. The complete variable domain, with remaining parts taken from reference TRBV2 and TRBJ2-1, reads EPEVTQTPSHQVTQMGQEVILRCVPISNHLYFYWYRQILGQKVEFLVSFYNNEISEKSEIFDDQFSVERPDGSNFTLKIRSTKLEDSAMYFCASSALGAGPTGEQFFGPGTRLTVL.

The genes are TRBV4-1 and TRBJ2-1; TRBD1 aligns across 9 bases. J lost 2 bases, V lost 4 bases, and 3 bases had no gene match. Germline V lookup: CDR1 MGHRA, CDR2 YSYEKL. The CDR3 is 15 amino acids. This CDR3 is CASSPQGAPYNEQFF. The DNA for the CDR3 is TGCGCCAGCAGCCCACAGGGGGCCCCCTACAATGAGCAGTTCTTC.

In this sample, this clone turned up a few times. The chain employs TRBV7-9 and TRBJ1-1; D perhaps matches TRBD1 (5 bases). This CDR3 has 17 amino acids. Per the germline V gene, CDR1 is SEHNR and CDR2 is FQNEAQ (reference sequence). Trimming took off 5 bases at V and 0 bases at J, with 19 bases between the two ends. CDR3 amino acids: CASSGAPAGFMNTEAFF. The CDR3 DNA reads TGTGCCAGCAGCGGAGCCCCGGCAGGGTTCATGAACACTGAAGCTTTCTTT.

The V gene is TRBV9, the J gene TRBJ1-2; D remains ambiguous. Germline V gives CDR1 SGDLS, CDR2 YYNGEE. V gave up 2 bases and J gave up 4 bases, with 18 bases separating them. The CDR3 length is 16 residues. The CDR3 loop reads CASSVDSRRTTYGYTF. The CDR3 DNA reads as TGTGCCAGCAGCGTTGACTCGCGTCGCACCACCTATGGCTACACCTTC. The full variable domain, with the rest looked up from reference TRBV9 and TRBJ1-2, is DSGVTQTPKHLITATGQRVTLRCSPRSGDLSVYWYQQSLDQGLQFLIQYYNGEERAKGNILERFSAQQFPDLHSELNLSSLELGDSALYFCASSVDSRRTTYGYTFGSGTRLTVV.

The chain recombines TRBV6-6 with TRBJ2-1; D is ambiguous. The germline V and J ends were trimmed by 2 bases and 4 bases, with 15 bases remaining between them. The length of the CDR3 is 16 residues. CDR1 MNHNY and CDR2 SVGAGI come from the germline V gene (reference sequence). CDR3 loop: CASSYERAAGYNEQFF. The CDR3 DNA is TGTGCCAGCAGTTACGAGCGCGCGGCCGGGTACAATGAGCAGTTCTTC.

The chain is built from TRBV5-1 and TRBJ2-5, with 8 bases identical to TRBD1. Germline V lookup: CDR1 SGHRS, CDR2 YFSETQ. The J segment lost 3 bases and the V segment lost 5 bases, leaving 6 bases of the junction unmatched. There are 14 residues in the CDR3. The CDR3 region has the DNA TGCGCCAGCAGGTCGGCAGGGGGCGAAGAGACCCAGTACTTC. Translating it yields CASRSAGGEETQYF.

DNA of the CDR3: TGTGCCAGCAGTGCCACCGGGACAGGGACCTCAAGCTCACCCCTCCACTTT. Protein sequence: CASSATGTGTSSSPLHF. V and J are TRBV2 and TRBJ1-6; 9 bases align to TRBD1. The length of the CDR3 is 17 residues. The V gene end was trimmed by 4 bases and the J gene end by 10 bases; junction bases not matched to a gene: 14. The germline gives CDR1 SNHLY, CDR2 FYNNEI. Supplemented by reference TRBV2 and TRBJ1-6, the full variable domain reads EPEVTQTPSHQVTQMGQEVILRCVPISNHLYFYWYRQILGQKVEFLVSFYNNEISEKSEIFDDQFSVERPDGSNFTLKIRSTKLEDSAMYFCASSATGTGTSSSPLHFGNGTRLTVT.

The chain combines TRBV27 with TRBJ2-1; maybe TRBD2 (7 bases). Germline V gene data show CDR1 as MNHEY and CDR2 as SMNVEV (reference sequence). Trimming removed 2 bases at V and 5 bases at J, with 19 bases between. The CDR3 is made up of 17 amino acids. CDR3 protein: CASSLEWGGAEDNEQFF. CDR3 coding DNA: TGTGCCAGCAGTTTAGAGTGGGGGGGGGCTGAGGACAATGAGCAGTTCTTC.